Each of the 7 T cell receptor beta chains below was sequenced from the same sample in a study of shared clonotypes between healthy human individuals. The protocol was immunoSEQ multiplex PCR, while the TCRdb copy is restricted to in-frame clones and leaves out a portion. The table includes fewer than 3 million clones, about nine tenths detected once. Specimen: naive CD4+ T cells from PBMCs. Subset noted: CD45RA+ positively selected. The origin of the receptors is a man aged 18 to 30 in good health. Some clones in this sample may be carry-over from other donors' samples.

The J gene is TRBJ1-5, the V gene TRBV6-1; D might be TRBD1 (6 bases). Trimming left V 7 bases short and J 4 bases short, with 14 bases between. The germline CDR1 and CDR2 sequences are MNHNS and SASEGT. The CDR3 runs to 14 residues. The CDR3 region is CASTPAGVNQPQHF. In nucleotides, the CDR3 is TGTGCCAGCACCCCGGCAGGGGTTAATCAGCCCCAGCATTTT.

The rearrangement joins TRBV6-1 to TRBJ2-7; 11 nucleotides line up with TRBD2. Unmatched junction bases numbered 9, after V lost 0 bases and J lost 2 bases. From germline, CDR1 is MNHNS and CDR2 SASEGT. This CDR3 has 18 amino acids. The CDR3 region has the DNA TGTGCCAGCAGTGAAGCGCTTCGGGGTAGCGGGAGGGCCTACGAGCAGTACTTC. It codes for CASSEALRGSGRAYEQYF.

This clone has a single count. The gene calls are TRBV6-6 and TRBJ2-7, with D tentatively TRBD1 (6 bases). V lost 6 bases to trimming and J lost 7 bases, with 13 bases between them. The CDR3 contains 12 residues. Germline lookup yields CDR1 MNHNY and CDR2 SVGAGI (reference sequence). CDR3 loop: CASRSTGREQYF. The CDR3 nucleotides read TGTGCCAGCAGGAGTACAGGGCGAGAGCAGTACTTC.

This rearrangement joins TRBV18 to TRBJ2-3; the match to TRBD2 covers 10 bases. Germline values: CDR1 KGHSH, CDR2 LQKENI. This CDR3 is built from 18 residues. The J segment lost 0 bases and the V segment lost 3 bases, leaving 9 bases of the junction unmatched. The chain's CDR3 is CASSPRTSGTGSTDTQYF. The CDR3 bases are TGTGCCAGCTCACCGCGGACTAGCGGTACCGGGAGCACAGATACGCAGTATTTT.

This chain links TRBV5-1 with TRBJ2-1, with 16 bases lining up with TRBD2. From germline, CDR1 is SGHRS and CDR2 YFSETQ. The CDR3 covers 17 residues. Trimming removed 2 bases from V and 9 bases from J; junction bases left unmatched: 8. The CDR3 here is CASSLTGTSGRATEQFF. CDR3 bases: TGCGCCAGCAGCTTAACCGGGACTAGCGGGAGGGCCACTGAGCAGTTCTTC.

This sequence joins TRBV7-2 and TRBJ2-7, with TRBD2 identical over 10 bases. Trimming at V came to 3 bases and at J to 5 bases, leaving 10 bases not matched to a gene. The germline CDR1 and CDR2 sequences are SGHTA and FQGNSA. The CDR3 length is 16 residues. CDR3 coding DNA: TGTGCCAGCAGCTTGGTCGCGTCTAGCGGGAGTCACGAGCAGTACTTC. Encoded protein: CASSLVASSGSHEQYF.

V usage is TRBV9 and J usage is TRBJ2-5; the D is unclear. In germline, CDR1 is SGDLS, CDR2 YYNGEE. The CDR3 is made up of 13 amino acids. V was cut by 0 bases and J by 5 bases, with 8 bases left in between. In DNA form, the CDR3 reads TGTGCCAGCAGCGTAGAAGTATACGAGACCCAGTACTTC. Translating gives CASSVEVYETQYF.